Each of the 27 T cell receptor beta chains below was sequenced from the same sample in a study of shared clonotypes between healthy human individuals. Produced via immunoSEQ multiplex PCR; TCRdb's table is partial and in-frame only. In the table there are around 1,000,000 clones, around three quarters of which are singletons. Sequencing input: memory CD4+ T cells from PBMCs. Subset of the sample: CD45RA-negative fraction. These receptors all come from a man aged 18 to 30 in good health. Some clones in this sample may be carry-over from other donors' samples.

This clone was detected once. The chain has TRBV7-3 and TRBJ2-4; D unresolved. The germline CDR1 and CDR2 sequences are SGHTA and FQGTGA. CDR3 length: 14 residues. Trimming left V 3 bases short and J 0 bases short, with 6 bases between. The CDR3 nucleotides read TGTGCCAGCAGCTTTACAGTAGCCAAAAACATTCAGTACTTC. Its protein product is CASSFTVAKNIQYF.

The V gene is TRBV6-1, the J gene TRBJ2-7; 7 nucleotides align to TRBD1. V lost 2 bases, J lost 2 bases, and 6 bases stayed unmatched. CDR1 and CDR2 (germline): MNHNS, SASEGT. The CDR3 totals 15 residues. This CDR3 is CASSERTGQPYEQYF. CDR3 nucleotide sequence: TGTGCCAGCAGTGAAAGGACAGGTCAACCCTACGAGCAGTACTTC.

This clone has just a few counts. The chain uses TRBV2 and TRBJ1-6; D remains ambiguous. Per the germline V gene, CDR1 is SNHLY and CDR2 is FYNNEI. This CDR3 spans 13 amino acids. Trimming took 11 bases from V and 5 from J, leaving 13 bases between them. CDR3 nucleotide sequence: TGTGCCGGGAACAGCATAGATAATTCACCCCTCCACTTT. Its protein product is CAGNSIDNSPLHF.

The rearrangement links TRBV14 to TRBJ1-1; no firm D call. Germline V gives CDR1 SGHDN, CDR2 FVKESK. V lost 4 bases and J lost 3, with 9 bases in between. The CDR3 length is 13 residues. The chain's CDR3 is CASSLLMDTEAFF. CDR3 DNA sequence: TGTGCCAGCAGCCTACTAATGGACACTGAAGCTTTCTTT.

The rearrangement joins TRBV5-1 to TRBJ2-1; 7 bases line up with TRBD2. The CDR3 has 16 amino acids. Looked up from germline, CDR1 is SGHRS and CDR2 is YFSETQ. With 4 bases clipped from V and 4 bases from J, the junction kept 11 bases outside the gene matches. CDR3 region: CASSTLRETLYNEQFF. The CDR3 DNA reads TGCGCCAGCAGCACTTTGCGGGAGACCCTTTACAATGAGCAGTTCTTC. The full variable domain, with the rest looked up from reference TRBV5-1 and TRBJ2-1, is KAGVTQTPRYLIKTRGQQVTLSCSPISGHRSVSWYQQTPGQGLQFLFEYFSETQRNKGNFPGRFSGRQFSNSRSEMNVSTLELGDSALYLCASSTLRETLYNEQFFGPGTRLTVL.

This chain connects TRBV7-2 to TRBJ2-3, with 7 nucleotides matching TRBD2. CDR3 size: 17 residues. Per germline, CDR1 SGHTA and CDR2 FQGNSA. Trimming removed 0 bases from V and 1 base from J; junction bases left unmatched: 7. In nucleotides, the CDR3 is TGTGCCAGCAGCTTAGCCGCGGGAGCCTTTCGCACAGATACGCAGTATTTT. It yields the protein CASSLAAGAFRTDTQYF.

This chain links TRBV6-6 with TRBJ1-6, with TRBD1 matching 7 bases. This CDR3 spans 14 amino acids. In germline, CDR1 is MNHNY, CDR2 SVGAGI (reference sequence). The trim removed 7 bases at V and 5 bases at J, leaving 5 bases unmatched. The CDR3 loop reads CASTIQGNNSPLHF. As DNA, the CDR3 is TGTGCCAGCACCATACAGGGGAATAATTCACCCCTCCACTTT.

The chain links TRBV18 to TRBJ1-4, with TRBD1 identical over 11 bases. Trimming took 5 bases from V and 7 from J; bases not matched to a gene: 3. Germline CDR1 reads KGHSH; CDR2 reads LQKENI. This CDR3 has 14 amino acids. CDR3 in DNA: TGTGCCAGCTCATCGGGACAGGGGGTTGAAAAACTGTTTTTT. Translation gives CASSSGQGVEKLFF.

This clone was seen just once. V usage is TRBV28 and J usage is TRBJ1-2, with 9 bases that match TRBD1. After removal of 0 bases from V and 6 bases from J, the junction contained 5 bases not matched to a gene. The V gene's germline CDR1 is MDHEN and CDR2 SYDVKM. The CDR3 has 15 amino acids. For the CDR3, the DNA is TGTGCCAGCAGTTTATGGTTGACAGGGGGTAATGGCTACACCTTC. Protein: CASSLWLTGGNGYTF.

The chain links TRBV7-2 to TRBJ1-5; TRBD1 matches at 7 bases. The CDR3 spans 15 residues. Germline CDR1 reads SGHTA; CDR2 reads FQGNSA. V lost 2 bases and J lost 0; bases outside the gene matches: 1. CDR3 sequence reads: CASSLQGDSNQPQHF. The DNA for the CDR3 is TGTGCCAGCAGCTTACAGGGGGATAGCAATCAGCCCCAGCATTTT.

The V call is TRBV9, the J call TRBJ2-1; TRBD2 matches 11 bases. The germline V gene encodes CDR1 SGDLS and CDR2 YYNGEE. The trim removed 0 bases at V and 8 bases at J, leaving 7 bases unmatched. This CDR3 is 16 amino acids long. The CDR3 DNA is TGTGCCAGCAGCGTAGGATCGACTAGCGGGGCTTATGAGCAGTTCTTC. Residues: CASSVGSTSGAYEQFF.

The rearrangement links TRBV5-4 to TRBJ1-2; the D gene is possibly TRBD1 (6 bases). V shed 4 bases and J shed 7 bases, with 17 bases lying between them. CDR3 length: 14 residues. CDR1 and CDR2 (germline): SGHNT, YYREEE (reference sequence). CDR3 loop: CASSREPRGFGYTF. The CDR3 coding sequence is TGTGCCAGCAGCCGGGAACCTAGGGGGTTTGGCTACACCTTC.

The rearrangement uses TRBV5-6 and TRBJ2-1, with 9 bases identical to TRBD2. Trimming took 2 bases from V and 6 from J; bases not matched to a gene: 6. Germline values: CDR1 SGHDT, CDR2 YYEEEE. This CDR3 comprises 15 residues. Here the CDR3 reads CASSFGGRALNEQFF. The DNA of the CDR3 is TGTGCCAGCAGCTTCGGCGGGAGGGCCCTCAATGAGCAGTTCTTC.

The count of this clone is one. Other DNA sequences in this sample translate to the same CDR3. This chain uses TRBV4-1 with TRBJ2-5; 7 positions agree with TRBD2. The junction had 4 bases not matched to a gene; V was cut back by 0 bases and J by 0 bases. The CDR3 is 16 amino acids. Germline CDR1 is MGHRA and CDR2 is YSYEKL. The CDR3 spells CASSQDPAGNQETQYF. In DNA form, the CDR3 reads TGCGCCAGCAGCCAAGATCCAGCGGGAAACCAAGAGACCCAGTACTTC.

With respect to this clone: The same CDR3 is also encoded by other DNA sequences in this sample. The chain recombines TRBV11-3 with TRBJ2-7, with D possibly being TRBD1 (6 bases). The V and J ends lost 5 bases and 1 base respectively, with 9 bases between them. Germline lookup yields CDR1 SGHNT and CDR2 YENEEA. The CDR3 has 13 amino acids. The CDR3 loop reads CASSPGTSYEQYF. The CDR3 bases are TGTGCCAGCAGCCCAGGGACATCCTACGAGCAGTACTTC.

This chain uses TRBV9 with TRBJ2-5; 7 positions agree with TRBD1. The assigned J gene may be wrong: the sequence end matches TRBJ2-7 better. The CDR3 has 14 amino acids. From germline, CDR1 is SGDLS and CDR2 YYNGEE. This CDR3 reads CASSVGGQPYEQYF. CDR3 nucleotides: TGTGCCAGCAGCGTAGGGGGACAGCCCTACGAGCAGTACTTC.

Turning to this clone: This may be a read error: a much more frequent sequence differs by one nucleotide. Other DNA sequences from this sample encode an identical CDR3 as well. The rearrangement joins TRBV28 to TRBJ2-7; D is uncertain. CDR3 length: 11 amino acids. Germline-derived CDR1 and CDR2 are MDHEN and SYDVKM. Trimming removed 3 bases at V and 4 bases at J, with 4 bases between. This chain's CDR3 is CASSLGYEQYF. CDR3 DNA: TGTGCCAGCAGTTTGGGATACGAGCAGTACTTC.

The genes are TRBV6-6 and TRBJ2-1, with 9 bases aligning to TRBD2. V gave up 6 bases and J gave up 0 bases; unmatched junction bases: 3. Per germline, CDR1 MNHNY and CDR2 SVGAGI (reference sequence). CDR3 length: 15 residues. The CDR3 nucleotides are TGTGCCAGCAGACGCGGGAGGGGCTCCTACAATGAGCAGTTCTTC. Translating it yields CASRRGRGSYNEQFF.

The V gene is TRBV18, the J gene TRBJ2-1; 10 bases are a match to TRBD2. J lost 2 bases, V lost 1 base, and 11 bases had no gene match. This CDR3 region has 19 residues. The V gene's germline CDR1 is KGHSH and CDR2 LQKENI. The CDR3 coding sequence is TGTGCCAGCTCACCACAGATGGCTAGCGGGAGCAGGACCTACAATGAGCAGTTCTTC. Translated, it gives CASSPQMASGSRTYNEQFF.

This chain connects TRBV2 to TRBJ1-2; 8 nucleotides match TRBD1. V was clipped by 4 bases and J by 1 base; unmatched bases: 5. Per the germline V gene, CDR1 is SNHLY and CDR2 is FYNNEI. The CDR3 runs to 15 residues. The CDR3 DNA sequence: TGTGCCAGCAGTGGGACAGGGAGAGTTAACTATGGCTACACCTTC. Protein product: CASSGTGRVNYGYTF.

The rearrangement links TRBV5-1 to TRBJ2-7; D unresolved. The V gene lost 0 bases and the J gene lost 3 bases, with 10 bases spanning the gap. Per germline, CDR1 SGHRS and CDR2 YFSETQ. The CDR3 is 14 amino acids. CDR3 residues: CASSLAWAGYEQYF. CDR3 coding DNA: TGCGCCAGCAGCTTGGCGTGGGCAGGCTACGAGCAGTACTTC.

The chain couples TRBV28 to TRBJ1-2; D is unclear. The V gene's germline CDR1 is MDHEN and CDR2 SYDVKM. The CDR3 spans 17 residues. V lost 5 bases to trimming and J lost 4 bases, with 23 bases between them. In DNA, the CDR3 is TGTGCCAGCAGTGCGGCGTTCGTTCTTGGGGTTAGCTATGGCTACACCTTC. This gives the protein CASSAAFVLGVSYGYTF.

The CDR3 nucleotides read TGTGCCAGCAGTTTATGGGGGACAGAAGCCCGAGGTGGTCAGCCCCAGCATTTT. Translation: CASSLWGTEARGGQPQHF. The chain uses TRBV28 and TRBJ1-5; 7 nucleotides line up with TRBD1. CDR3 length equals 18 residues. Losses at the gene ends were 0 bases for V and 6 bases for J; bases not matched to a gene: 14. CDR1 is MDHEN, CDR2 SYDVKM, per germline.

This clone showed up just a few times. This chain connects TRBV2 to TRBJ1-2, with D hard to call. This CDR3 is 13 amino acids long. The V end lost 6 bases, the J end lost 7 bases, and 15 bases lay between the germline ends. Germline values: CDR1 SNHLY, CDR2 FYNNEI. The CDR3 nucleotides read TGTGCCAGCAGCCAGACCGAGAGCGTTGGCTACACCTTC. This translates into CASSQTESVGYTF.

The J gene is TRBJ1-4, the V gene TRBV7-9, with D uncertain. Trimming removed 1 base from V and 7 bases from J, with 7 bases in between. This CDR3 region has 13 residues. CDR1 SEHNR and CDR2 FQNEAQ come from the germline V gene (reference sequence). CDR3 bases: TGTGCCAGCAGCTTAGATTGGGGTGAAAAACTGTTTTTT. Translating gives CASSLDWGEKLFF.

The chain is built from TRBV6-1 and TRBJ2-5, with 11 nucleotides matching TRBD2. The tail of the sequence fits TRBJ2-7 better, so the J call may be wrong. The CDR3 length is 15 residues. Germline assignment: CDR1 MNHNS and CDR2 SASEGT. Here the CDR3 reads CASSEGLAGSYEQYF. The CDR3 region has the DNA TGTGCCAGCAGTGAAGGACTAGCGGGATCCTACGAGCAGTACTTC.

CDR3 sequence (DNA): TGTGCCAGCAGCCTCCAGCGGGTCCCCAATGAGCAGTTCTTC. It translates to CASSLQRVPNEQFF. This rearrangement joins TRBV9 to TRBJ2-1, with D perhaps TRBD2 (6 bases). Deletions cut 4 bases from V and 6 bases from J, with 14 bases between. The CDR3 runs 14 residues. Germline values: CDR1 SGDLS, CDR2 YYNGEE.